These 30 T cell receptor beta chains originate from one sample sequenced in a study of glioma-infiltrating T cells. Amplification of TCR alpha and beta CDR3 regions from RNA used iRepertoire nested multiplex PCR. TCRdb processed the multiplex PCR reads anew with MiXCR; each CDR3 protein has one entry. The sample lists roughly 20,000 distinct CDR3 sequences, around 23% occurring once. The specimen was glioma tissue, nonneoplastic brain tissue, or PBMCs (not recorded which). These receptors were taken from a human donor with low-grade glioma or glioblastoma, undergoing nonglioma brain surgery, or in good health (not recorded which).

In this sample, this clonotype turned up many times. The gene calls are TRBV7-9 and TRBJ1-1, with D maybe TRBD1 (6 bases). There are 14 residues in the CDR3. Germline V gene data show CDR1 as SEHNR and CDR2 as FQNEAQ (reference sequence). The V gene lost 3 bases and the J gene lost 1 base, with 9 bases spanning the gap. The CDR3 DNA is TGTGCCAGCAGCTTTATACAGGGGAACACTGAAGCTTTCTTT. It translates to CASSFIQGNTEAFF.

This clonotype was observed a single time. The chain couples TRBV5-5 to TRBJ2-1; D gene uncertain. Germline CDR1 is SGHKS and CDR2 is YYEKEE (reference sequence). V lost 6 bases to trimming and J lost 5 bases, with 12 bases between them. This CDR3 spans 13 amino acids. The CDR3 DNA follows: TGTGCCAGCACCCCTTGGGTGGACAATGAGCAGTTCTTC. Encoded protein: CASTPWVDNEQFF. The full variable domain, completed using reference TRBV5-5 and TRBJ2-1, is DAGVTQSPTHLIKTRGQQVTLRCSPISGHKSVSWYQQVLGQGPQFIFQYYEKEERGRGNFPDRFSARQFPNYSSELNVNALLLGDSALYLCASTPWVDNEQFFGPGTRLTVL.

This clonotype appeared a few times. The chain recombines TRBV7-9 with TRBJ2-2, with 8 bases aligning to TRBD1. V lost 5 bases and J lost 1; bases outside the gene matches: 3. Germline V CDR1 and CDR2: SEHNR, FQNEAQ (reference sequence). The CDR3 is 15 amino acids. CDR3: CASSLGQGNTGELFF. The CDR3 DNA reads TGTGCCAGCAGCCTAGGACAGGGGAACACCGGGGAGCTGTTTTTT.

Regarding this clonotype: Since a much larger clone is just one base distant, this may be a read error. The V call is TRBV20-1, the J call TRBJ2-3, with D perhaps TRBD2 (5 bases). The germline V gene encodes CDR1 DFQATT and CDR2 SNEGSKA (reference sequence). The V and J ends lost 5 bases and 0 bases respectively, with 18 bases between them. The CDR3 runs to 16 residues. The CDR3 here is CSAGGRADTSTDTQYF. The CDR3, as DNA: TGCAGTGCTGGAGGAAGAGCGGATACTAGCACAGATACGCAGTATTTT.

This clonotype occurred a few times. This chain uses TRBV12-3 or TRBV12-4 with TRBJ2-7; D gene uncertain. The V and J ends lost 5 bases and 8 bases respectively, with 16 bases between them. There are 13 residues in the CDR3. The CDR3 region is CASSDWTTTKQYF. DNA of the CDR3: TGTGCCAGCAGTGACTGGACCACTACGAAGCAGTACTTC.

This clonotype was counted at least ten times. The V call is TRBV6-1, the J call TRBJ2-1, with 15 bases lining up with TRBD2. The germline gives CDR1 MNHNS, CDR2 SASEGT. J was trimmed by 8 bases and V by 6 bases; bases with no gene match: 11. CDR3 size: 17 residues. In DNA, the CDR3 is TGTGCCAGCAGGCGGACTAGCGGGGGGGCCGGACGCGATGAGCAGTTCTTC. This gives the protein CASRRTSGGAGRDEQFF.

This clonotype was observed many times. V and J are TRBV28 and TRBJ2-1, with D possibly being TRBD1 (5 bases). This CDR3 contains 14 residues. V shed 5 bases and J shed 0 bases, with 8 bases lying between them. CDR1 MDHEN and CDR2 SYDVKM come from the germline V gene. The CDR3 DNA is TGTGCCAGCAGTAGGGGTAACTCCTACAATGAGCAGTTCTTC. This translates into CASSRGNSYNEQFF.

This clonotype occurred many times. This chain's CDR3 is CASSLGQGNQPQHF. Here the CDR3 DNA reads TGCGCCAGCAGCCTTGGACAGGGCAATCAGCCCCAGCATTTT. The chain links TRBV4-3 to TRBJ1-5, with TRBD1 identical over 7 bases. Germline loops: CDR1 LGHNA, CDR2 YSLEER. V dropped 4 bases and J dropped 2; count of bases not matched to a gene: 2. This CDR3 has 14 residues.

J is TRBJ1-3 and V is TRBV29-1; TRBD1 is a possible D gene (5 bases). This CDR3 contains 16 residues. V dropped 5 bases and J dropped 0 bases, with 17 bases sitting between them. Germline V gene data show CDR1 as SQVTM and CDR2 as ANQGSEA. CDR3 DNA: TGCAGCGTTAGAGACCTTCAGGGATCCTCTGGAAACACCATATATTTT. Translation: CSVRDLQGSSGNTIYF. Full variable domain (outside the CDR3, taken from reference TRBV29-1 and TRBJ1-3): SAVISQKPSRDICQRGTSLTIQCQVDSQVTMMFWYRQQPGQSLTLIATANQGSEATYESGFVIDKFPISRPNLTFSTLTVSNMSPEDSSIYLCSVRDLQGSSGNTIYFGEGSWLTVV.

The chain has TRBV6-1 and TRBJ2-7, with D possibly TRBD2 on 5 matching bases. This CDR3 has 14 amino acids. V lost 7 bases, J lost 3 bases, and 16 bases lay in between. The germline gives CDR1 MNHNS, CDR2 SASEGT. The CDR3 DNA sequence: TGTGCCAGCATGCGGGCAGGCCAATACTACGAGCAGTACTTC. It encodes CASMRAGQYYEQYF.

This clonotype was counted between two and nine times. The chain couples TRBV4-1 to TRBJ2-1; D ambiguous. CDR3 length: 15 residues. From germline, CDR1 is MGHRA and CDR2 YSYEKL. The V end was cut by 0 bases, the J end by 4 bases, with 10 bases between. This chain's CDR3 is CASSQDRTAYNEQFF. The CDR3 region has the DNA TGCGCCAGCAGCCAAGATCGTACAGCTTACAATGAGCAGTTCTTC.

In this sample, this clonotype turned up many times. The J gene is TRBJ2-2, the V gene TRBV4-1; weak D call: TRBD2 (5 bases). Germline CDR1 MGHRA, CDR2 YSYEKL. V lost 3 bases, J lost 1 base, and 12 bases lay in between. This CDR3 comprises 16 residues. CDR3 bases: TGCGCCAGCAGCCATCCAAGCGGTCTGAACACCGGGGAGCTGTTTTTT. Encoded protein: CASSHPSGLNTGELFF.

This clonotype was observed at least ten times. V gene TRBV3-1 combines with J gene TRBJ1-5; D is unclear. Per germline, CDR1 LGHDT and CDR2 YNNKEL (reference sequence). The CDR3 runs 12 residues. Trimming left V 8 bases short and J 7 bases short, with 12 bases between. CDR3 bases: TGTGCCAGCTCCAAGGGTAACCAGCCCCAGCATTTT. Translating gives CASSKGNQPQHF.

This clonotype occurred a few times. Here the CDR3 DNA reads TGTGCCAGCACCCTCGGGAACTATGGCTACACCTTC. Its translation: CASTLGNYGYTF. The chain combines TRBV7-9 with TRBJ1-2, with D unclear. This CDR3 spans 12 amino acids. Per germline, CDR1 SEHNR and CDR2 FQNEAQ (reference sequence). V was trimmed by 7 bases and J by 2 bases, leaving 8 bases between them.

The gene calls are TRBV11-2 and TRBJ1-6; D is uncertain. V was cut by 8 bases and J by 9 bases, with 17 bases left in between. The germline V gene has CDR1 SGHAT and CDR2 FQNNGV. CDR3 length equals 14 residues. CDR3 bases: TGTGCCAGCGACTTAACCGGTCCGGGTTCACCCCTCCACTTT. Translating it yields CASDLTGPGSPLHF.

This clonotype was seen a handful of times. The chain is built from TRBV20-1 and TRBJ2-1, with D possibly TRBD2 on 6 matching bases. Between the trimmed V and J ends, which lost 5 bases and 3 bases, there was a span of 23 bases. Germline V gene data show CDR1 as DFQATT and CDR2 as SNEGSKA (reference sequence). The length of the CDR3 is 17 residues. Here the CDR3 reads CSAGRVQGGALYNEQFF. The CDR3 DNA reads TGCAGTGCTGGGCGAGTGCAGGGCGGGGCCCTCTACAATGAGCAGTTCTTC.

This clonotype was picked up many times. V is TRBV6-1 and J is TRBJ2-7, with D tentatively TRBD1 (6 bases). CDR1 MNHNS and CDR2 SASEGT come from the germline V gene. This CDR3 region has 14 residues. The ends were cut back, 5 bases at V and 0 bases at J, with 11 bases in the middle. The CDR3 coding sequence is TGTGCCAGCAGTCCCCCAGGGGACTCCTACGAGCAGTACTTC. Amino acid sequence: CASSPPGDSYEQYF.

About this clonotype: Germline and junction disagree at one end, which may indicate a read error. The chain combines TRBV28 with TRBJ2-5; the D gene is possibly TRBD1 (6 bases). Looked up from germline, CDR1 is MDHEN and CDR2 is SYDVKM. The CDR3 runs 17 residues. The DNA of the CDR3 is TGTGCCAGCAGTTACTCAGCGATCTCAGGGGTCCAAGGGACCCAGTACTTC. It is translated as CASSYSAISGVQGTQYF.

Comments on this clonotype: At one of its ends the junction is not consistent with the germline gene, which may arise from a read error. The chain couples TRBV28 to TRBJ1-2; 7 bases agree with TRBD1. Germline V gives CDR1 MDHEN, CDR2 SYDVKM. The CDR3 is 16 residues long. The CDR3 DNA reads as TGTGCCTGCAGTTCTGCATTTCGGGACAGCTCCTATGGCTACACCTTC. This codes for CACSSAFRDSSYGYTF.

This clonotype was seen a handful of times. This rearrangement joins TRBV7-2 to TRBJ1-4; D call uncertain. This CDR3 is 14 amino acids long. Germline-derived CDR1 and CDR2 are SGHTA and FQGNSA. Trimming left V 3 bases short and J 7 bases short, with 12 bases between. The CDR3 region is CASSFNGFGEKLFF. The DNA for the CDR3 is TGTGCCAGCAGCTTCAATGGTTTCGGTGAAAAACTGTTTTTT.

This clonotype was detected many times. The chain joins TRBV2 to TRBJ1-5; 7 bases match TRBD1. CDR1 is SNHLY, CDR2 FYNNEI, per germline. V gave up 8 bases and J gave up 4 bases; unmatched junction bases: 11. The CDR3 length is 15 residues. CDR3 coding DNA: TGTGCCAGCCGAGTTCGACAGGGAAAAAATCAGCCCCAGCATTTT. Residues: CASRVRQGKNQPQHF.

Many counts were recorded for this clonotype. The rearrangement links TRBV20-1 to TRBJ2-4, with D possibly TRBD2 on 6 matching bases. V was pared by 2 bases and J by 0 bases, with 11 bases between. This CDR3 spans 15 amino acids. CDR1 DFQATT and CDR2 SNEGSKA come from the germline V gene (reference sequence). The CDR3 DNA reads TGCAGTGCTAGACCGGGGGATTTAGCCAAAAACATTCAGTACTTC. This encodes CSARPGDLAKNIQYF.

Notes on this clonotype: This may be a read error, as it is one base from a much larger clone. This chain joins TRBV24-1 and TRBJ2-4; 8 positions agree with TRBD1. TRBJ2-7 explains the end of the DNA better; the J call may be wrong. Germline V gene lookup returns CDR1 KGHDR and CDR2 SFDVKD. This CDR3 region has 14 residues. The CDR3 here is CAIRSATGDHEQYF. The CDR3 DNA reads TGTGCCATCAGATCAGCGACAGGGGACCACGAGCAGTACTTC.

This chain links TRBV3-1 with TRBJ2-1, with 9 bases fitting TRBD1. Trimming removed 0 bases from V and 4 bases from J; junction bases left unmatched: 7. This CDR3 is 17 amino acids long. Germline-derived CDR1 and CDR2 are LGHDT and YNNKEL (reference sequence). CDR3 nucleotide sequence: TGTGCCAGCAGCCAAGATGGGGGACAGGGAATGTACAATGAGCAGTTCTTC. Residues: CASSQDGGQGMYNEQFF.

J is TRBJ1-3 and V is TRBV7-2; D call uncertain. The CDR3 spans 16 residues. CDR1 SGHTA and CDR2 FQGNSA come from the germline V gene. The V gene lost 6 bases and the J gene lost 2 bases, with 17 bases spanning the gap. CDR3 sequence (DNA): TGTGCCAGCAGACTTAGGACGGAGCCCACTGGAAACACCATATATTTT. Translation gives CASRLRTEPTGNTIYF.

This clonotype was seen at least ten times. The V gene is TRBV20-1, the J gene TRBJ2-2, with 10 bases matching TRBD2. The ends lost 6 bases at V and 7 bases at J; junction bases unmatched: 8. Germline CDR1 and CDR2: DFQATT and SNEGSKA (reference sequence). This CDR3 region has 14 residues. For the CDR3, the DNA is TGCAGTGCCCAAAGCGGGGGGGCCTTCGGGGAGCTGTTTTTT. Its protein is CSAQSGGAFGELFF.

This clonotype has a count of ten or more. The genes are TRBV20-1 and TRBJ2-7; D may be TRBD2 (6 bases). This CDR3 contains 12 residues. V was shortened by 1 base and J by 6 bases, with 10 bases between the two germline ends. Germline V gene lookup returns CDR1 DFQATT and CDR2 SNEGSKA (reference sequence). The CDR3 nucleotides read TGCAGTGCTAGAGGGCCGGGGGTCGAGCAGTACTTC. Encoded protein: CSARGPGVEQYF.

This clonotype came up many times. The V and J genes are TRBV6-2 or TRBV6-3 and TRBJ2-1; 8 nucleotides agree with TRBD2. The CDR3 has 15 residues. V shed 4 bases and J 3 bases; nucleotides not matched to a gene: 5. The germline CDR1 and CDR2 sequences are MNHEY and SVGEGT. Here the CDR3 reads CASSWTSRVYNEQFF. Here the CDR3 DNA reads TGTGCCAGCAGTTGGACTAGCAGGGTCTACAATGAGCAGTTCTTC.

In its sample, this clonotype ranks as medium-sized (0.01 to 0.1%). This chain uses TRBV6-2 or TRBV6-3 with TRBJ2-3; no clear D. Between the trimmed V and J ends, which lost 2 bases and 1 base, there was a span of 7 bases. The germline V gene encodes CDR1 MNHEY and CDR2 SVGEGT. The CDR3 totals 14 residues. The CDR3 reads CASSYEVGTDTQYF. DNA for the CDR3: TGTGCCAGCAGTTACGAGGTCGGCACAGATACGCAGTATTTT.

This clonotype was observed at least ten times. The V and J genes are TRBV28 and TRBJ2-7; D gene uncertain. Germline values: CDR1 MDHEN, CDR2 SYDVKM. The CDR3 runs to 15 residues. Between the trimmed V and J ends, which lost 6 bases and 5 bases, there was a span of 20 bases. CDR3 nucleotide sequence: TGTGCCAGCAGCCTGCCCCTTGGGAATGGCAACGAGCAGTACTTC. Translated, it gives CASSLPLGNGNEQYF.